This T cell receptor (beta chain) was observed in a study of T cells in Graves' hyperthyroidism and ophthalmopathy. The sample holds many counts of this clonotype. Its antigen is still unknown. Broader study findings: Also found in blood were most expanded thyroid clonotypes above 0.001.

Those with hyperthyroidism were 18 to 65 years old, newly diagnosed, and ill for under 2 months. Diagnostic decisions used clinical symptoms, serum thyroxine and TRAb, thyroid ultrasound and orbital computed tomography. Template material for amplifying TCR beta CDR3 regions consisted of RNA transcripts. With the HTBI primer set, the TCR CDR3 went through a first round of RT-PCR. MiXCR, run by TCRdb on the multiplex PCR reads, gives a single entry per CDR3 protein. The table lists a few hundred thousand distinct CDR3 sequences, less than 15% of them singletons. The germline CDR1 and CDR2 sequences are MNHNS and SASEGT. The CDR3 runs 14 residues. Trimming removed 8 bases from V and 4 bases from J, with 17 bases in between.

This chain joins TRBV6-1 and TRBJ1-1; weak D call: TRBD1 (6 bases). The receptor was derived from a woman in her thirties or forties with Graves' hyperthyroidism that later progressed to Graves' ophthalmopathy. Specimen: blood. The CDR3 loop reads CASQRGRGGTEAFF. CDR3 DNA: TGTGCCAGCCAGAGGGGCAGGGGAGGCACTGAAGCTTTCTTT.